The clone carrying this T cell receptor beta chain has more than one count but fewer than ten. What it recognizes is unknown. The data originate from a study of T cell repertoires in cytomegalovirus infection. Overall study: Indicated by public TCR beta signatures were CMV infection and matching HLA type. Study-wide results and limits: The ex vivo response was dominated by HLA-C-restricted CMV-specific TCR beta clonotypes.

Germline-derived CDR1 and CDR2 are SEHNR and FQNEAQ (reference sequence). The trim removed 5 bases at V and 2 bases at J, leaving 4 bases unmatched. The CDR3 contains 15 residues. Via MiXCR, TCRdb re-called the reads, giving one row per CDR3 protein. The sample contains around 490,000 distinct CDR3 sequences, about a quarter of which appear only once. Sequenced sample: PBMCs. The clonotype was recovered from a human donor in good health (CMV status not recorded). Some clones in this sample may be carry-over from other donors' samples. The rearrangement links TRBV7-9 to TRBJ2-7; 12 bases agree with TRBD2. CDR3 residues: CASSPRTSGAYEQYF. The CDR3 nucleotides are TGTGCCAGCAGCCCCCGGACTAGCGGGGCCTACGAGCAGTACTTC. Full variable domain (outside the CDR3, taken from reference TRBV7-9 and TRBJ2-7): DTGVSQNPRHKITKRGQNVTFRCDPISEHNRLYWYRQTLGQGPEFLTYFQNEAQLEKSRLLSDRFSAERPKGSFSTLEIQRTEQGDSAMYLCASSPRTSGAYEQYFGPGTRLTVT.